One and the same sample provided the 25 T cell receptor beta chains below, sequenced in a study of STAT3 mutations in large granular lymphocyte leukemia. Notes on the study in general: In T-cell large granular lymphocyte leukemia, about half of patients showed multiple immunodominant subclonotypes.

Antigen specificity for these receptors is unknown. Generated by immunoSEQ multiplex PCR, the TCRdb table keeps only in-frame clones and is missing some. The table has about 3,800 clones, approximately 71% seen once. The sample taken for sequencing was peripheral blood mononuclear cells. The receptors stem from a man in his sixties with T-cell large granular lymphocyte leukemia. Some clones in this sample may be carry-over from other donors' samples.

This clone was counted between two and nine times. This CDR3 reads CASSEKRGANTEAFF. The CDR3 DNA reads TGTGCCAGCAGTGAAAAACGGGGTGCGAACACTGAAGCTTTCTTT. The chain uses TRBV6-1 and TRBJ1-1; no clear D gene. Trimming cost V 2 bases and J 1 base, with 11 bases left between them. Germline-derived CDR1 and CDR2 are MNHNS and SASEGT. CDR3 length: 15 residues.

CDR3 DNA: TGCGCCAGCAGCACTCACGGCCCAGAGACCCAGTACTTC. Its protein product is CASSTHGPETQYF. The chain employs TRBV5-1 and TRBJ2-5; no firm D call. The V gene lost 4 bases and the J gene lost 4 bases, with 11 bases spanning the gap. This CDR3 region has 13 residues. Germline CDR1 and CDR2: SGHRS and YFSETQ. The whole variable domain, remainder taken from reference TRBV5-1 and TRBJ2-5, is KAGVTQTPRYLIKTRGQQVTLSCSPISGHRSVSWYQQTPGQGLQFLFEYFSETQRNKGNFPGRFSGRQFSNSRSEMNVSTLELGDSALYLCASSTHGPETQYFGPGTRLLVL.

This clone was seen more than once but under ten times. The chain combines TRBV19 with TRBJ1-5; no firm D call. The germline V and J ends were trimmed by 3 bases and 4 bases, with 4 bases remaining between them. The CDR3 runs to 12 residues. Looked up from germline, CDR1 is LNHDA and CDR2 is SQIVND (reference sequence). CDR3 sequence (DNA): TGTGCCAGTAGTATCCCGAATCAGCCCCAGCATTTT. The encoded protein is CASSIPNQPQHF.

This chain uses TRBV5-1 with TRBJ2-1, with 8 nucleotides matching TRBD1. The V and J ends lost 5 bases and 6 bases, in that order; junction bases with no gene match: 10. The CDR3 has 15 residues. Germline loops: CDR1 SGHRS, CDR2 YFSETQ. The CDR3 protein is CASSIPRDRTNEQFF. For the CDR3, the DNA is TGCGCCAGCAGTATTCCAAGGGACAGGACCAATGAGCAGTTCTTC.

The chain recombines TRBV18 with TRBJ2-5; D is perhaps TRBD1 (6 bases). CDR3 length: 16 residues. The V gene's germline CDR1 is KGHSH and CDR2 LQKENI. The V and J ends lost 2 bases and 2 bases respectively, with 15 bases between them. CDR3 residues: CASSPGQHVSQETQYF. CDR3 coding DNA: TGTGCCAGCTCACCAGGACAGCATGTTTCACAAGAGACCCAGTACTTC.

The chain is built from TRBV30 and TRBJ2-7; 7 nucleotides line up with TRBD1. J gave up 1 base and V 1 base, and 4 bases lay outside the gene matches. Germline V gene lookup returns CDR1 GTSNPN and CDR2 SVGIG (reference sequence). The CDR3 runs to 14 residues. The CDR3 nucleotides read TGTGCCTGGAGTGACAGGGGCCCGTCCTACGAGCAGTACTTC. Its protein product is CAWSDRGPSYEQYF.

The V gene is TRBV6-1, the J gene TRBJ1-1; D is ambiguous. Germline assignment: CDR1 MNHNS and CDR2 SASEGT. The germline V and J ends were trimmed by 6 bases and 4 bases, with 12 bases remaining between them. This CDR3 is 13 amino acids long. The CDR3 DNA reads as TGTGCCAGCAGAGAGAGGGCCTTCACTGAAGCTTTCTTT. Its protein product is CASRERAFTEAFF.

This rearrangement joins TRBV18 to TRBJ2-5; 10 bases fit TRBD1. CDR1 KGHSH and CDR2 LQKENI come from the germline V gene. After removal of 5 bases from V and 4 bases from J, the junction contained 7 bases not matched to a gene. This CDR3 has 15 amino acids. As DNA, the CDR3 is TGTGCCAGCTCATCAACGACAGGGGGCGTAGAGACCCAGTACTTC. Translated: CASSSTTGGVETQYF.

The chain joins TRBV5-1 to TRBJ1-5, with D tentatively TRBD1 (5 bases). This CDR3 comprises 13 residues. Trimming pared 4 bases from V and 6 bases from J, leaving 11 bases between. Per the germline V gene, CDR1 is SGHRS and CDR2 is YFSETQ. The CDR3 DNA reads TGCGCCAGCAGCGCTGGGACGGGTCAGCCCCAGCATTTT. Protein sequence: CASSAGTGQPQHF.

V gene TRBV27 combines with J gene TRBJ1-6; 9 bases align to TRBD1. The CDR3 spans 15 residues. V shed 6 bases and J 10 bases; nucleotides not matched to a gene: 10. The germline V gene encodes CDR1 MNHEY and CDR2 SMNVEV (reference sequence). The DNA for the CDR3 is TGTGCCAGCAGAGCCGGGACAGGGCCTTCATCACCCCTCCACTTT. Translation: CASRAGTGPSSPLHF.

In its sample, this clone is medium-sized. CDR3 residues: CASSEENSDPYYEQYF. CDR3 in DNA: TGTGCCAGCAGTGAAGAAAATAGCGATCCCTATTACGAGCAGTACTTC. The V gene is TRBV6-1, the J gene TRBJ2-7; tentative D call: TRBD2 (5 bases). Looked up from germline, CDR1 is MNHNS and CDR2 is SASEGT. Trimming removed 1 base at V and 4 bases at J, with 17 bases between. The CDR3 loop spans 16 amino acids.

The CDR3 protein is CASSFQVFGSPEAFF. The CDR3 DNA reads TGTGCCAGCAGCTTTCAGGTCTTTGGTTCCCCTGAAGCTTTCTTT. This chain uses TRBV5-4 with TRBJ1-1; no clear D gene. Germline values: CDR1 SGHNT, CDR2 YYREEE (reference sequence). Trimming removed 2 bases from V and 6 bases from J, with 17 bases in between. The CDR3 extends over 15 amino acids.

The J gene is TRBJ2-3, the V gene TRBV29-1; D unresolved. CDR1 is SQVTM and CDR2 is ANQGSEA in the germline V gene. The CDR3 runs to 13 residues. V was trimmed by 5 bases and J by 0 bases, leaving 9 bases between them. CDR3 amino acids: CSVRATSTDTQYF. The CDR3 DNA reads as TGCAGCGTTAGGGCTACTAGCACAGATACGCAGTATTTT.

This chain uses TRBV29-1 with TRBJ2-5, with a tentative D call TRBD2 (8 bases). Per the germline V gene, CDR1 is SQVTM and CDR2 is ANQGSEA. V lost 7 bases, J lost 10 bases, and 22 bases lay in between. The CDR3 extends over 13 amino acids. The chain's CDR3 is CSALTGSGGLQYF. The CDR3 DNA reads as TGCAGCGCACTGACAGGGAGCGGGGGTCTCCAGTACTTC.

This clone occurred once. This rearrangement joins TRBV18 to TRBJ2-3; D gene uncertain. This CDR3 region has 10 residues. Germline V gene lookup returns CDR1 KGHSH and CDR2 LQKENI. Trimming took off 8 bases at V and 1 base at J, with 1 base between the two ends. The CDR3 region is CASRTDTQYF. The CDR3 DNA is TGTGCCAGCCGCACAGATACGCAGTATTTT.

This chain's CDR3 is CASSYQIGGGSYEQYF. The CDR3, as DNA: TGTGCCAGCAGTTACCAAATCGGGGGAGGGTCCTACGAGCAGTACTTC. The V call is TRBV6-5, the J call TRBJ2-7; 7 nucleotides agree with TRBD2. Unmatched junction bases numbered 8, after V lost 2 bases and J lost 1 base. The CDR3 consists of 16 residues. From germline, CDR1 is MNHEY and CDR2 SVGAGI.

The sample holds a few counts of this clone. The V gene is TRBV30, the J gene TRBJ1-2; a possible D gene is TRBD1 (5 bases). CDR1 GTSNPN and CDR2 SVGIG come from the germline V gene (reference sequence). The CDR3 runs 13 residues. The V end was cut by 3 bases, the J end by 8 bases, with 16 bases between. The CDR3 nucleotides are TGTGCCTGGAGCAGGGATAGACCTAGAGGCTACACCTTC. Its translation: CAWSRDRPRGYTF.

This chain links TRBV18 with TRBJ1-5; 7 bases line up with TRBD1. Germline V CDR1 and CDR2: KGHSH, LQKENI. The CDR3 extends over 14 amino acids. The J segment lost 2 bases and the V segment lost 5 bases, leaving 3 bases of the junction unmatched. The CDR3 reads CASSSGGGNQPQHF. The CDR3, as DNA: TGTGCCAGCTCATCAGGGGGGGGCAATCAGCCCCAGCATTTT.

The chain employs TRBV19 and TRBJ2-3, with TRBD2 matching over 9 bases. Germline V CDR1 and CDR2: LNHDA, SQIVND (reference sequence). The CDR3 contains 16 residues. Trimming cost V 1 base and J 6 bases; bases outside gene matches: 8. In DNA, the CDR3 is TGTGCCAGTAGTATAGGTAGCGGGGGACTGTCGGATACGCAGTATTTT. Its translation is CASSIGSGGLSDTQYF.

The V and J genes are TRBV5-1 and TRBJ2-5; D unresolved. The CDR3 is 14 residues long. With 6 bases removed from V and 1 base from J, the gap between germline ends came to 13 bases. The germline gives CDR1 SGHRS, CDR2 YFSETQ. CDR3 coding DNA: TGCGCCAGCAACACGATGGTGGGCCAAGAGACCCAGTACTTC. Translating it yields CASNTMVGQETQYF.

This chain uses TRBV25-1 with TRBJ1-4; TRBD1 might be the D (5 bases). Trimming left V 2 bases short and J 7 bases short, with 8 bases between. Per germline, CDR1 MGHDK and CDR2 SYGVNS. The CDR3 runs 13 residues. In DNA form, the CDR3 reads TGTGCCAGCAGTGAAGTAGGGACTGAAAAACTGTTTTTT. It yields the protein CASSEVGTEKLFF.

This clone was seen only a few times. The V and J genes are TRBV29-1 and TRBJ1-5; D call uncertain. Looked up from germline, CDR1 is SQVTM and CDR2 is ANQGSEA. V was trimmed by 4 bases and J by 3 bases, leaving 7 bases between them. The CDR3 is 12 amino acids. The CDR3 loop reads CSVGADNQPQHF. The CDR3 nucleotides read TGCAGCGTTGGAGCGGACAATCAGCCCCAGCATTTT.

As DNA, the CDR3 is TGCAGTATTGACGATTCGGAGCTGGCTAACTATGGCTACACCTTC. It yields the protein CSIDDSELANYGYTF. The rearrangement joins TRBV29-1 to TRBJ1-2; the D is unclear. This CDR3 has 15 amino acids. Germline V gene lookup returns CDR1 SQVTM and CDR2 ANQGSEA.

The chain links TRBV5-1 to TRBJ2-7; 8 bases agree with TRBD1. Looked up from germline, CDR1 is SGHRS and CDR2 is YFSETQ. J gave up 0 bases and V 4 bases, and 6 bases lay outside the gene matches. This CDR3 has 15 amino acids. The CDR3 DNA reads TGCGCCAGCAGCCAGGGGACAGGAGACTCCTACGAGCAGTACTTC. It is translated as CASSQGTGDSYEQYF.

V usage is TRBV5-4 and J usage is TRBJ2-7; no definite D call. Germline CDR1 is SGHNT and CDR2 is YYREEE (reference sequence). The CDR3 runs 13 residues. Trimming stripped 0 bases from V and 2 bases from J, with 6 bases between. CDR3 protein: CASSLVGTYEQYF. The CDR3 DNA follows: TGTGCCAGCAGCTTGGTAGGAACCTACGAGCAGTACTTC.